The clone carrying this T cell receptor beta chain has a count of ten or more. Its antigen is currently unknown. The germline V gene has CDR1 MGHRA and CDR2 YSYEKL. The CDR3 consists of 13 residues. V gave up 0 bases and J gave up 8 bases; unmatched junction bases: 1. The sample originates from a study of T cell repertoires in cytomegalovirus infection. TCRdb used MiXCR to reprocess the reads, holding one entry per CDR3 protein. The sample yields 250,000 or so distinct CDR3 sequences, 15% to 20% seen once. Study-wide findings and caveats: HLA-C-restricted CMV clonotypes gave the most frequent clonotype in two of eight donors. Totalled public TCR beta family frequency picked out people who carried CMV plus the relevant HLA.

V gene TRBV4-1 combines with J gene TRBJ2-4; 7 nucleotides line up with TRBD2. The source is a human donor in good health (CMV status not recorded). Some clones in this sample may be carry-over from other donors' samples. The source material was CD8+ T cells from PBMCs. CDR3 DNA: TGCGCCAGCAGCCAAGAACGGGGGGACATTCAGTACTTC. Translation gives CASSQERGDIQYF.